Sequencing of this T cell receptor beta chain was carried out in a study of monozygotic twins with inflammatory bowel disease. Study conclusions and caveats: Heterogeneous immunosuppressive treatment regimens may have introduced variability into patient repertoires. Healthy co-twins had higher TCRbeta inverse Simpson diversity than their IBD twins.

CDR1 SGHVS and CDR2 FQNEAQ come from the germline V gene. This CDR3 is built from 17 residues. As to this clonotype: As yet, its antigen is unknown.

TCRdb reprocessed the 5' RACE reads, keeping one entry per CDR3 protein, no DNA. The sample data list a few hundred thousand distinct CDR3 sequences. The source material was blood. The clonotype was recovered from a human donor with ulcerative colitis or Crohn's disease, or a healthy co-twin of an affected twin (not recorded which). The V gene is TRBV7-8, the J gene TRBJ2-5; TCRdb lists TRBD2, though no DNA is available to test this call. The CDR3 region is CASSLLAGGPSIETQYF.